This record looks at one T cell receptor (beta chain) sequence and its context. The assay was immunoSEQ multiplex PCR, and TCRdb's table has in-frame clones only and misses some. The table has approximately 44,000 clones, around 82% seen once. The record originates from a study of blood T cell repertoires in COVID-19. Turning to the study itself: Specimens from acute and convalescent COVID-19 originated in the United States, Italy and Spain. T cells, B-cell-depleted T cells, or PBMCs supplied cDNA or gDNA.

Unmatched junction bases numbered 7, after V lost 9 bases and J lost 1 base. This CDR3 comprises 14 residues. In germline, CDR1 is LNHDA, CDR2 SQIVND (reference sequence). The rearrangement links TRBV19 to TRBJ1-1, with 8 bases matching TRBD1. The sequence derives from a human donor in a cohort sampled during active COVID-19. Sequencing was carried out using peripheral blood. For the CDR3, the DNA is TGTGCCAGCGTGGACAGGGCCGAGAACACTGAAGCTTTCTTT. Translating gives CASVDRAENTEAFF.